This is a list of T cell receptor beta chains from one sample in a study of T cell repertoires in cytomegalovirus infection. Their antigens are not known. TCRdb redid the calling of the reads with MiXCR, one entry per CDR3 protein. The sample holds about 830,000 distinct CDR3 sequences, 30% to 35% seen once. Material: cultured CD8+ T cells from PBMCs, obtained from culture after CMV antigen stimulation. Receptors were obtained from a human donor in good health (CMV status not recorded). Some clones in this sample may be carry-over from other donors' samples. Both conserved end residues are part of each CDR3. The D gene is left open where the match is weak. The size entry is marked missing in some rows and otherwise reads once, few, many or a size class.

.,TRBJ1-6,TRBD1,TRBV7-4,TGTGCCAGCAGCTCCCCCCCCGGGACAGACTACTATAATTCACCCCTCCACTTT,CASSSPPGTDYYNSPLHF
.,TRBJ1-1,.,TRBV6-5,TGTGCCAGCAGTTACGGGGCCCACACTGAAGCTTTCTTT,CASSYGAHTEAFF
once,TRBJ2-2,.,TRBV3-1,TGTGCCAGCAGCCAAGTCAGGTGGAACACCGGGGAGCTGTTTTTT,CASSQVRWNTGELFF
.,TRBJ1-1,.,TRBV2,TGTGCCAGCCTAGGGTCGAGGGGGGAAGCTTTCTTT,CASLGSRGEAFF
few,TRBJ2-1,TRBD1,TRBV6-1,TGTGCCAGCAGTCTCCTTACAGGGGCGAAGCCTTACAATGAGCAGTTCTTC,CASSLLTGAKPYNEQFF
few,TRBJ2-1,TRBD1,TRBV4-1,TGCGCCAGCAGCCAACTAGGGACAGAACCCTACAATGAGCAGTTCTTC,CASSQLGTEPYNEQFF
.,TRBJ2-2,.,TRBV5-6,TGTGCCAGCACCATTGGGAGGAGCGGCAGGGGATTCACCGGGGAGCTGTTTTTT,CASTIGRSGRGFTGELFF
.,TRBJ2-5,.,TRBV5-6,TGTGCCAGCAGCTTGGAGGACGGGGCGCAAGAGACCCAGTACTTC,CASSLEDGAQETQYF
.,TRBJ1-6,TRBD1,TRBV19,TGTGCCAGCCAAGGGGGCGCTTATTCACCCCTCCACTTT,CASQGGAYSPLHF
.,TRBJ1-1,TRBD1,TRBV24-1,TGTGCCACCTCAAGGGACAGGGGACCCGCGAACACTGAAGCTTTCTTT,CATSRDRGPANTEAFF
.,TRBJ1-3,.,TRBV27,TGTGCCAGCAGCCCCTTACAGGGTCCTCCCACCATATATTTT,CASSPLQGPPTIYF
few,TRBJ2-2,TRBD1,TRBV12-3/TRBV12-4,TGTGCCAGCAATCACCGGGACAGGGGTATCGAGCTGTTTTTT,CASNHRDRGIELFF
.,TRBJ1-1,.,TRBV7-6,TGTGCCAGCAGCTTGAGTCCTATTATTGAAGCTTTCTTT,CASSLSPIIEAFF
.,TRBJ2-2,TRBD2,TRBV4-2,TGTGCCAGCAGCCAAGAGGCTAGCGGGGGGACCGGGGAGCTGTTTTTT,CASSQEASGGTGELFF
few,TRBJ1-2,.,TRBV9,TGTGCCAGCAGCCAGGGAGGATCGGATGGCTACACCTTC,CASSQGGSDGYTF
few,TRBJ1-5,.,TRBV12-3/TRBV12-4,TGTGCCAGCAGTTTAGAGGGTCCCCAGCATTTT,CASSLEGPQHF
.,TRBJ2-1,.,TRBV7-9,TGTGCCAGCAGCTTCTTAAACGGTGAGCAGTTCTTC,CASSFLNGEQFF
.,TRBJ2-2,TRBD1,TRBV27,TGTGCCAGCGGGCCCGGGACAGACATAAACACCGGGGAGCTGTTTTTT,CASGPGTDINTGELFF
.,TRBJ2-7,.,TRBV12-3/TRBV12-4,TGTGCCAGCCGCATTTCCTACGAGCAGTACTTC,CASRISYEQYF
many,TRBJ2-6,TRBD1,TRBV4-1,TGCGCCAGCAGCCAAGTCCGGACAGGGGGCTATGGGGCCAACGTCCTGACTTTC,CASSQVRTGGYGANVLTF
.,TRBJ2-3,.,TRBV12-3/TRBV12-4,TGTGCCAGCACCCGCCCCGGGTCGGGAGCCACAGATACGCAGTATTTT,CASTRPGSGATDTQYF
.,TRBJ1-1,.,TRBV6-1,TGTGCCAGCAGTGTGGAGCAGGGGAGGTCGATAACTGAAGCTTTCTTT,CASSVEQGRSITEAFF